Below are 24 T cell receptor beta chains sequenced from a single sample in a study of identical twins. TCRdb itself ran the 5' RACE reads through MiXCR, one entry per CDR3 protein. The sample yields 400,000 to 500,000 distinct CDR3 sequences, approximately 14% seen once. This sample also appeared in a second study, on yellow fever vaccine responses in identical twins.

Sequenced input: CD4+ T cells sorted from blood. The receptors originated from a woman aged 18-29 years in good health.

This clonotype was counted at least ten times. This chain uses TRBV7-9 with TRBJ2-3; no clear D. CDR1 is SEHNR, CDR2 FQNEAQ, per germline (reference sequence). The ends were cut back, 7 bases at V and 6 bases at J, with 8 bases in the middle. CDR3 size: 11 residues. For the CDR3, the DNA is TGTGCCAGCACGGCGTCCGATACGCAGTATTTT. This sequence encodes CASTASDTQYF.

This clonotype was found a few times. CDR3 protein: CASSKQGFAGYEQYF. The DNA for the CDR3 is TGTGCCAGCAGCAAACAGGGCTTTGCGGGCTACGAGCAGTACTTC. This rearrangement joins TRBV7-2 to TRBJ2-7, with D possibly TRBD1 on 6 matching bases. CDR3 length: 15 residues. Germline CDR1 is SGHTA and CDR2 is FQGNSA. The V gene lost 5 bases and the J gene lost 3 bases, with 17 bases spanning the gap.

This clonotype was recorded a few times. The CDR3 sequence is CATTTLEKLSGELFF. As DNA, the CDR3 is TGTGCCACAACAACGCTAGAGAAGTTGTCCGGGGAGCTGTTTTTT. J is TRBJ2-2 and V is TRBV6-2 or TRBV6-3; no clear D gene. Germline-derived CDR1 and CDR2 are MNHEY and SVGEGT. The CDR3 totals 15 residues. V lost 10 bases and J 6 bases, leaving 21 bases between the germline ends.

The chain recombines TRBV4-3 with TRBJ2-3, with TRBD2 identical over 11 bases. The V gene's germline CDR1 is LGHNA and CDR2 YSLEER. The CDR3 covers 18 residues. V shed 4 bases, J shed 3 bases, and the junction held 12 bases outside the gene matches. In DNA, the CDR3 is TGCGCCAGCAGCCGAGAAGTTTCGACTAGCGGGAAAACAGATACGCAGTATTTT. It specifies CASSREVSTSGKTDTQYF.

This clonotype was counted a few times. This sequence joins TRBV20-1 and TRBJ2-3, with 15 bases lining up with TRBD2. Germline CDR1 and CDR2: DFQATT and SNEGSKA (reference sequence). The CDR3 consists of 16 residues. V was clipped by 5 bases and J by 1 base; unmatched bases: 4. CDR3 sequence: CSASGLAGGGTDTQYF. The CDR3 DNA reads TGCAGTGCTTCTGGACTAGCGGGAGGGGGCACAGATACGCAGTATTTT.

There are a few counts of this clonotype. This chain links TRBV29-1 with TRBJ2-3; no firm D call. Trimming took off 3 bases at V and 7 bases at J, with 5 bases between the two ends. Germline assignment: CDR1 SQVTM and CDR2 ANQGSEA. The CDR3 is 10 amino acids. The CDR3 coding sequence is TGCAGCGTTGAGGTCAATACGCAGTATTTT. It yields the protein CSVEVNTQYF.

The V call is TRBV3-1, the J call TRBJ2-7, with 14 positions matching TRBD2. CDR1 and CDR2 (germline): LGHDT, YNNKEL (reference sequence). V trimming: 3 bases; J trimming: 5 bases; junction bases outside the gene matches: 6. This CDR3 is 16 amino acids long. The CDR3 DNA sequence: TGTGCCAGCAGCCAGAGGGGACTAGCGGGAGCCCACGAGCAGTACTTC. Translation: CASSQRGLAGAHEQYF.

This clonotype was detected a few times. This chain joins TRBV2 and TRBJ2-5, with 7 bases fitting TRBD2. V was pared by 7 bases and J by 5 bases, with 10 bases of the junction left unmatched. Germline V lookup: CDR1 SNHLY, CDR2 FYNNEI. This CDR3 is 14 amino acids long. The CDR3 DNA follows: TGTGCCAGCATTCGGGGGGAGGGTAGGGAGACCCAGTACTTC. It translates to CASIRGEGRETQYF.

This clonotype was seen a handful of times. The genes are TRBV7-8 and TRBJ1-2; D is ambiguous. In germline, CDR1 is SGHVS, CDR2 FQNEAQ. V gave up 3 bases and J gave up 6 bases, with 11 bases separating them. This CDR3 is built from 13 residues. CDR3: CASSFGPSDGYTF. The CDR3 DNA follows: TGTGCCAGCAGCTTCGGGCCCTCGGATGGCTACACCTTC.

CDR3 DNA sequence: TGTGCCAGCAGCTTTTACGTGGGACAGACCCGCACAGATACGCAGTATTTT. It translates to CASSFYVGQTRTDTQYF. V gene TRBV7-9 combines with J gene TRBJ2-3; the match to TRBD1 covers 7 bases. V trimming: 3 bases; J trimming: 1 base; junction bases outside the gene matches: 10. CDR1 is SEHNR and CDR2 is FQNEAQ in the germline V gene (reference sequence). CDR3 length: 17 amino acids.

This sequence joins TRBV5-6 and TRBJ2-7; D not certain. The CDR3 runs to 15 residues. From germline, CDR1 is SGHDT and CDR2 YYEEEE. V shed 4 bases and J shed 2 bases, with 16 bases lying between them. The CDR3 nucleotides read TGTGCCAGCAGCAACGGTCCAGTCGGCACCTACGAGCAGTACTTC. It yields the protein CASSNGPVGTYEQYF.

This clonotype was seen a handful of times. The chain uses TRBV9 and TRBJ2-5, with 9 bases aligning to TRBD2. V gave up 3 bases and J gave up 2 bases; unmatched junction bases: 8. The germline V gene encodes CDR1 SGDLS and CDR2 YYNGEE. CDR3 length equals 16 residues. The CDR3 spells CASSARGTSRQETQYF. DNA for the CDR3: TGTGCCAGCAGCGCCCGGGGGACTAGCCGGCAAGAGACCCAGTACTTC.

This sequence joins TRBV5-6 and TRBJ2-7; D not resolved. V was pared by 4 bases and J by 1 base, with 9 bases between. This CDR3 has 13 amino acids. In germline, CDR1 is SGHDT, CDR2 YYEEEE. The CDR3 DNA sequence: TGTGCCAGCAGCCGCCGGCTATCCTACGAGCAGTACTTC. Translation: CASSRRLSYEQYF.

This clonotype was observed many times. The chain joins TRBV15 to TRBJ1-1; D unresolved. The V end was cut by 1 base, the J end by 2 bases, with 11 bases between. The germline V gene has CDR1 LNHNV and CDR2 YYDKDF (reference sequence). CDR3 size: 15 residues. The DNA for the CDR3 is TGTGCCACCAGCAGAGTTGCCACCGCAAACACTGAAGCTTTCTTT. Translating it yields CATSRVATANTEAFF.

The rearrangement links TRBV9 to TRBJ1-4, with unresolved D. The germline CDR1 and CDR2 sequences are SGDLS and YYNGEE. Trimming took 4 bases from V and 5 from J, leaving 18 bases between them. The CDR3 is 16 amino acids. The chain's CDR3 is CASSPGGLSVNEKLFF. CDR3 nucleotide sequence: TGTGCCAGCAGCCCAGGAGGCCTTTCCGTCAATGAAAAACTGTTTTTT.

The chain recombines TRBV12-3 or TRBV12-4 with TRBJ2-7; perhaps TRBD1 as D (6 bases). The CDR3 totals 14 residues. Between the trimmed V and J ends, which lost 5 bases and 2 bases, there was a span of 13 bases. The CDR3, as DNA: TGTGCCAGCAGTCACCGGGACAAGCCCTACGAGCAGTACTTC. It encodes CASSHRDKPYEQYF.

This clonotype was detected many times. V is TRBV30 and J is TRBJ2-1; D call uncertain. The CDR3 contains 15 residues. The germline gives CDR1 GTSNPN, CDR2 SVGIG (reference sequence). With 3 bases removed from V and 6 bases from J, the gap between germline ends came to 18 bases. The CDR3 DNA follows: TGTGCCTGGAGCGCCCTTGCCGGATCGGGCAATGAGCAGTTCTTC. Amino acids: CAWSALAGSGNEQFF.

This clonotype has at least ten counts. V is TRBV29-1 and J is TRBJ2-7; the D gene is possibly TRBD1 (5 bases). Germline loops: CDR1 SQVTM, CDR2 ANQGSEA. The CDR3 is 11 amino acids. V was cut by 0 bases and J by 12 bases, with 12 bases left in between. For the CDR3, the DNA is TGCAGCGTTGAAGAGAATCCAGGGCGGTACTTC. Protein sequence: CSVEENPGRYF.

Here the CDR3 DNA reads TGTGCCAGCTCACCACCGGGTCTAGCGGGAAACACCGGGGAGCTGTTTTTT. Translating gives CASSPPGLAGNTGELFF. The rearrangement uses TRBV18 and TRBJ2-2; 9 bases agree with TRBD2. The CDR3 is 17 residues long. V was pared by 0 bases and J by 2 bases, with 4 bases of the junction left unmatched. Germline CDR1 is KGHSH and CDR2 is LQKENI.

The rearrangement joins TRBV6-1 to TRBJ1-1, with D hard to call. The CDR3 consists of 14 residues. V was cut by 7 bases and J by 1 base, with 13 bases left in between. Germline CDR1 is MNHNS and CDR2 is SASEGT. The CDR3 nucleotides are TGTGCCAGCACGAACCAAGGGCGGAACACTGAAGCTTTCTTT. It specifies CASTNQGRNTEAFF.

This clonotype was recorded at least ten times. V and J are TRBV18 and TRBJ2-1; D not resolved. Germline loops: CDR1 KGHSH, CDR2 LQKENI. The V gene lost 3 bases and the J gene lost 9 bases, with 12 bases spanning the gap. CDR3 length equals 13 residues. CDR3 coding DNA: TGTGCCAGCTCACCCGCCGCTAAGGGTGAGCAGTTCTTC. Translating gives CASSPAAKGEQFF.

This sequence joins TRBV27 and TRBJ2-2; no clear D. V was shortened by 5 bases and J by 0 bases, with 13 bases between the two germline ends. In germline, CDR1 is MNHEY, CDR2 SMNVEV (reference sequence). The CDR3 is 16 residues long. CDR3 protein: CASSQPGLPNTGELFF. The CDR3 bases are TGTGCCAGCAGTCAACCGGGCCTCCCGAACACCGGGGAGCTGTTTTTT.

This clonotype appeared a few times. J is TRBJ1-4 and V is TRBV19, with TRBD1 as a possible D gene (6 bases). The CDR3 loop spans 12 amino acids. Germline V lookup: CDR1 LNHDA, CDR2 SQIVND (reference sequence). Trimming left V 8 bases short and J 4 bases short, with 8 bases between. This CDR3 reads CASQQGNEKLFF. CDR3 sequence (DNA): TGTGCCAGTCAACAGGGTAATGAAAAACTGTTTTTT.

The chain joins TRBV10-3 to TRBJ2-3, with a possible D match to TRBD2 (5 bases). V was shortened by 5 bases and J by 4 bases, with 13 bases between the two germline ends. The CDR3 loop spans 14 amino acids. CDR1 is ENHRY, CDR2 SYGVKD, per germline. The CDR3 region is CAISHRLGADTQYF. The DNA of the CDR3 is TGTGCCATCAGTCACCGACTCGGGGCAGATACGCAGTATTTT.